Shown below are 13 T cell receptor beta chains from a single sample sequenced in a study of human T cells and chemical hapten exposure. As to time point: pre-sensitization, week 0. Documented treatment: therapeutic diphenylcyclopropenone sensitization with weekly scalp DPC. MiXCR, run by TCRdb on the RACE reads, gives a single entry per CDR3 protein. This repertoire shows around 180,000 distinct CDR3 sequences, around 30% found once; its top ten account for roughly 3%. The sequencing used whole blood, collected in connection with sensitization to the hapten diphenylcyclopropenone (DPC). These TCRs come from a woman aged 25-40 years with alopecia areata. Some clones in this sample may be carry-over from other donors' samples.

This CDR3 reads CASSLAGTAGNTIYF. As DNA, the CDR3 is TGTGCCAGCAGCTTAGCCGGGACAGCTGGAAACACCATATATTTT. The rearrangement joins TRBV7-9 to TRBJ1-3; 7 bases align to TRBD1. Trimming removed 0 bases from V and 2 bases from J; junction bases left unmatched: 1. Germline lookup yields CDR1 SEHNR and CDR2 FQNEAQ (reference sequence). CDR3 length equals 15 residues.

This clonotype turned up a few times. The chain has TRBV28 and TRBJ2-6; either TRBD1 or TRBD2 may supply D (5 bases each). The germline V and J ends were trimmed by 6 bases and 4 bases, with 16 bases remaining between them. The CDR3 runs to 16 residues. Per germline, CDR1 MDHEN and CDR2 SYDVKM. CDR3 sequence: CASSRPWGSGANVLTF. DNA for the CDR3: TGTGCCAGCAGCCGACCATGGGGGTCCGGGGCCAACGTCCTGACTTTC.

This clonotype was found a few times. The CDR3 DNA follows: TGTGCCAGCACTGAGACAGAGTATAATGAAAAACTGTTTTTT. It translates to CASTETEYNEKLFF. The chain employs TRBV6-6 and TRBJ1-4; TRBD1 might be the D (5 bases). The germline V gene encodes CDR1 MNHNY and CDR2 SVGAGI (reference sequence). This CDR3 region has 14 residues. V shed 7 bases and J shed 4 bases, with 13 bases lying between them.

This clonotype was observed a few times. The chain combines TRBV5-1 with TRBJ2-3, with 7 bases matching TRBD2. Germline-derived CDR1 and CDR2 are SGHRS and YFSETQ. This CDR3 comprises 17 residues. The trim removed 5 bases at V and 3 bases at J, leaving 15 bases unmatched. This CDR3 is CASSPGLRGRGTDTQYF. The CDR3 DNA reads TGCGCCAGCAGTCCCGGGCTGCGCGGGAGAGGTACAGATACGCAGTATTTT.

V gene TRBV12-3 or TRBV12-4 combines with J gene TRBJ1-3; a possible D gene is TRBD1 (5 bases). Trimming cost V 6 bases and J 2 bases, with 11 bases left between them. This CDR3 has 14 residues. The CDR3 reads CASSTGGTGNTIYF. The CDR3 region has the DNA TGTGCCAGCAGCACCGGGGGGACTGGAAACACCATATATTTT.

The chain recombines TRBV9 with TRBJ2-5; D perhaps matches TRBD2 (6 bases). The CDR3 has 16 residues. Germline V CDR1 and CDR2: SGDLS, YYNGEE. Trimming cost V 0 bases and J 0 bases, with 12 bases left between them. CDR3: CASSVVDGRYQETQYF. CDR3 bases: TGTGCCAGCAGCGTAGTGGATGGGAGGTACCAAGAGACCCAGTACTTC.

This clonotype was found a few times. The chain carries TRBV4-1 and TRBJ2-5, with 8 bases aligning to TRBD1. The CDR3 has 15 residues. Germline V gives CDR1 MGHRA, CDR2 YSYEKL. Trimming took 4 bases from V and 2 from J; bases not matched to a gene: 6. CDR3 residues: CASSRGQGAQETQYF. The DNA for the CDR3 is TGCGCCAGCAGCCGAGGACAGGGAGCACAAGAGACCCAGTACTTC.

The chain recombines TRBV7-3 with TRBJ2-2; D unresolved. The CDR3 is 15 residues long. Trimming removed 7 bases at V and 2 bases at J, with 14 bases between. The germline V gene has CDR1 SGHTA and CDR2 FQGTGA. The CDR3 loop reads CASTPTPRNTGELFF. The CDR3, as DNA: TGTGCCAGCACCCCGACCCCTCGAAACACCGGGGAGCTGTTTTTT.

V is TRBV4-3 and J is TRBJ2-1, with TRBD2 as a possible D gene (5 bases). This CDR3 comprises 18 residues. The germline V gene encodes CDR1 LGHNA and CDR2 YSLEER. Trimming removed 1 base from V and 3 bases from J, with 19 bases in between. This CDR3 reads CASSQAPYREWVYNEQFF. The CDR3 region has the DNA TGCGCCAGCAGCCAAGCCCCTTACCGGGAATGGGTCTACAATGAGCAGTTCTTC.

The rearrangement joins TRBV10-3 to TRBJ1-1, with unresolved D. Germline values: CDR1 ENHRY, CDR2 SYGVKD. Trimming left V 3 bases short and J 0 bases short, with 8 bases between. There are 14 residues in the CDR3. CDR3 sequence reads: CAISDGIMNTEAFF. The CDR3 nucleotides read TGTGCCATCAGTGACGGGATCATGAACACTGAAGCTTTCTTT.

Many counts were recorded for this clonotype. The chain has TRBV29-1 and TRBJ2-7; tentative D call: TRBD1 (5 bases). Trimming pared 3 bases from V and 9 bases from J, leaving 15 bases between. This CDR3 comprises 12 residues. Germline V gene lookup returns CDR1 SQVTM and CDR2 ANQGSEA. The chain's CDR3 is CSVELTAQGQYF. DNA for the CDR3: TGCAGCGTTGAGCTGACAGCTCAAGGGCAGTACTTC.

This chain connects TRBV11-3 to TRBJ1-5; a weak D match, TRBD1 (6 bases). The germline V gene has CDR1 SGHNT and CDR2 YENEEA. CDR3 length: 15 amino acids. V was trimmed by 5 bases and J by 5 bases, leaving 16 bases between them. The CDR3 DNA follows: TGTGCCAGCAGCCCTGGGGGCCCGGGCGATCAGCCCCAGCATTTT. This gives the protein CASSPGGPGDQPQHF.

There are a few counts of this clonotype. The chain carries TRBV7-2 and TRBJ1-3, with D uncertain. CDR1 is SGHTA and CDR2 is FQGNSA in the germline V gene. The CDR3 has 15 residues. V was clipped by 2 bases and J by 2 bases, with 10 bases between them. Here the CDR3 DNA reads TGTGCCAGCAGCTTATCAGAAGTCCCTGGAAACACCATATATTTT. Its translation: CASSLSEVPGNTIYF. Variable domain in full (rest from reference TRBV7-2 and TRBJ1-3): GAGVSQSPSNKVTEKGKDVELRCDPISGHTALYWYRQSLGQGLEFLIYFQGNSAPDKSGLPSDRFSAERTGGSVSTLTIQRTQQEDSAVYLCASSLSEVPGNTIYFGEGSWLTVV.